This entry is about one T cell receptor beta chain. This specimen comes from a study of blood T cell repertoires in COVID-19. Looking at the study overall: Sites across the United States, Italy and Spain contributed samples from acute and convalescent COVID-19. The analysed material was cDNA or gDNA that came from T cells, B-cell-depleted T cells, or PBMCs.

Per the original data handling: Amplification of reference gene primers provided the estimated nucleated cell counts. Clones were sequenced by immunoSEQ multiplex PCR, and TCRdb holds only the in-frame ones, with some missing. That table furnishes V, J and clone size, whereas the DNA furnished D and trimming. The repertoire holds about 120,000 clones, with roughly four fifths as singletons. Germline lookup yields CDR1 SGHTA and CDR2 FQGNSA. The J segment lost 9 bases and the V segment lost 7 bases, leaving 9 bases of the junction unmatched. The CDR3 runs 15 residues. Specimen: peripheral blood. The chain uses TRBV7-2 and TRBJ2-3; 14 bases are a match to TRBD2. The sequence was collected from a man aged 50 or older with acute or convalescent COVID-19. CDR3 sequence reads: CASTGLAGGGGTQYF. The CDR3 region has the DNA TGTGCCAGCACCGGACTAGCGGGGGGCGGAGGGACGCAGTATTTT.